Following are 19 T cell receptor beta chains from one sample sequenced in a study of beta chain features in type 1 diabetes. The authors reverse transcribed all of the isolated RNA, so sequencing captured expressed TCRB transcripts. The repertoire was sequenced with immunoSEQ multiplex PCR; TCRdb's copy has only in-frame clones and lacks some. Of about 210,000 clones in the sample, approximately 11% are singletons; the top ten hold 1% to 1.5%. Sequenced input: central memory CD4+ T cells from blood. The receptors originated from a young man in good health.

For this clone: Other DNA sequences of this sample code for an identical CDR3. The rearrangement joins TRBV2 to TRBJ1-5, with D unclear. The germline V gene encodes CDR1 SNHLY and CDR2 FYNNEI. The length of the CDR3 is 13 residues. The V end lost 7 bases, the J end lost 0 bases, and 7 bases lay between the germline ends. CDR3 protein: CASNRDSNQPQHF. CDR3 coding DNA: TGTGCCAGCAATCGGGATAGCAATCAGCCCCAGCATTTT.

This clone has only a few counts. The rearrangement links TRBV7-9 to TRBJ2-7, with unresolved D. This CDR3 is built from 11 residues. The V gene's germline CDR1 is SEHNR and CDR2 FQNEAQ (reference sequence). V was pared by 11 bases and J by 3 bases, with 11 bases between. The CDR3 bases are TGTGCCGTCGGTCGTGACTACGAGCAGTACTTC. It is translated as CAVGRDYEQYF. Complete variable domain (other parts from reference TRBV7-9 and TRBJ2-7): DTGVSQNPRHKITKRGQNVTFRCDPISEHNRLYWYRQTLGQGPEFLTYFQNEAQLEKSRLLSDRFSAERPKGSFSTLEIQRTEQGDSAMYLCAVGRDYEQYFGPGTRLTVT.

Of note for this clone: Other nucleotide sequences from this sample produce the same CDR3. The V and J genes are TRBV27 and TRBJ1-5; D unresolved. Trimming shortened V by 5 bases and J by 4 bases, and 6 bases separated the two germline ends. Germline V CDR1 and CDR2: MNHEY, SMNVEV (reference sequence). There are 12 residues in the CDR3. The CDR3 region is CASSPHNQPQHF. DNA for the CDR3: TGTGCCAGCAGTCCGCATAATCAGCCCCAGCATTTT.

This clone was detected a few times. An end of the junction differs from the germline gene, which may be a read error. The chain employs TRBV6-6 and TRBJ2-5, with 8 bases lining up with TRBD1. The germline gives CDR1 MNHNY, CDR2 SVGAGI (reference sequence). The CDR3 is 15 residues long. DNA of the CDR3: TGTGCCATCAGTAACTATCCAGGGGGCGGTGAGACCCAGTACTTC. Amino acid sequence: CAISNYPGGGETQYF.

The rearrangement links TRBV7-2 to TRBJ2-5; tentatively, D is TRBD1 (6 bases). The CDR3 is 14 residues long. The V and J ends lost 3 bases and 4 bases respectively, with 12 bases between them. The germline V gene has CDR1 SGHTA and CDR2 FQGNSA. This CDR3 is CASSFNRVGETQYF. CDR3 nucleotides: TGTGCCAGCAGCTTCAACAGGGTGGGAGAGACCCAGTACTTC.

The chain is built from TRBV7-2 and TRBJ1-2; possible D gene TRBD1, 6 bases. Germline CDR1 and CDR2: SGHTA and FQGNSA. The CDR3 has 15 residues. V was pared by 5 bases and J by 2 bases, with 15 bases between. The CDR3 spells CASSHAGAKNYGYTF. CDR3 coding DNA: TGTGCCAGCAGCCACGCGGGGGCCAAAAACTATGGCTACACCTTC.

There are a few counts of this clone. The rearrangement joins TRBV11-2 to TRBJ2-3, with TRBD2 matching over 13 bases. V shed 3 bases and J 1 base; nucleotides not matched to a gene: 4. The CDR3 loop spans 17 amino acids. CDR1 is SGHAT, CDR2 FQNNGV, per germline. CDR3 loop: CASSLTLAGGGTDTQYF. For the CDR3, the DNA is TGTGCCAGCAGCTTGACACTAGCGGGAGGGGGCACAGATACGCAGTATTTT.

This clone showed up many times. The J gene is TRBJ1-4, the V gene TRBV18, with D uncertain. Germline V gene lookup returns CDR1 KGHSH and CDR2 LQKENI. The CDR3 consists of 14 residues. The V end was cut by 2 bases, the J end by 7 bases, with 11 bases between. The CDR3 nucleotides read TGTGCCAGCTCACCAGGCGGATTTAGTGAAAAACTGTTTTTT. It yields the protein CASSPGGFSEKLFF.

With regard to this clone: This likely reflects a read error, since a far larger clone is one base away. The chain is built from TRBV30 and TRBJ1-1; possibly TRBD1 for D (5 bases). This CDR3 is 14 amino acids long. Germline CDR1 is GTSNPN and CDR2 is SVGIG (reference sequence). The germline V and J ends were trimmed by 0 bases and 7 bases, with 15 bases remaining between them. CDR3 sequence (DNA): TGTGCCTGGAGTGTCGTACGGGGGTCTGGTGAAGCTTTCTTT. Amino acids: CAWSVVRGSGEAFF.

The sample holds a few counts of this clone. The CDR3 sequence is CASSPAGLAGVANEQFF. The CDR3 DNA reads TGTGCCAGCAGTCCCGCGGGACTAGCGGGAGTAGCCAATGAGCAGTTCTTC. The rearrangement uses TRBV28 and TRBJ2-1; 14 nucleotides agree with TRBD2. The CDR3 loop spans 17 amino acids. CDR1 is MDHEN, CDR2 SYDVKM, per germline. V lost 5 bases and J lost 6; bases outside the gene matches: 9.

A few counts support this clone. This chain joins TRBV2 and TRBJ2-5; D is uncertain. This CDR3 region has 13 residues. CDR1 is SNHLY, CDR2 FYNNEI, per germline. V lost 5 bases and J 5 bases, leaving 12 bases between the germline ends. This CDR3 is CASSLDSRETQYF. As DNA, the CDR3 is TGTGCCAGCAGTCTAGACTCTCGGGAGACCCAGTACTTC.

This clone was counted ten times or more. V is TRBV28 and J is TRBJ2-3; 10 nucleotides line up with TRBD2. The ends lost 5 bases at V and 14 bases at J; junction bases unmatched: 16. The CDR3 has 15 amino acids. CDR1 MDHEN and CDR2 SYDVKM come from the germline V gene. CDR3 protein: CASSPSRSGRASWYF. CDR3 nucleotide sequence: TGTGCCAGCAGTCCCTCAAGGAGCGGGAGGGCCAGTTGGTATTTT.

This clone is labeled as medium-sized. This chain links TRBV10-3 with TRBJ2-3; TRBD2 agrees at 9 bases. Germline V CDR1 and CDR2: ENHRY, SYGVKD. The J segment lost 2 bases and the V segment lost 7 bases, leaving 4 bases of the junction unmatched. The CDR3 is 14 residues long. The CDR3 bases are TGTGCCATCACCCCTAGCGGGAACACAGATACGCAGTATTTT. It translates to CAITPSGNTDTQYF.

This clone was recorded a few times. This rearrangement joins TRBV15 to TRBJ2-2, with D possibly TRBD1 on 6 matching bases. Germline-derived CDR1 and CDR2 are LNHNV and YYDKDF (reference sequence). Trimming took 1 base from V and 7 from J, leaving 13 bases between them. This CDR3 comprises 15 residues. CDR3 sequence reads: CATSRGGRSNGELFF. CDR3 sequence (DNA): TGTGCCACCAGCAGAGGGGGGCGGAGTAACGGGGAGCTGTTTTTT. The variable domain in full, completed from reference TRBV15 and TRBJ2-2, reads DAMVIQNPRYQVTQFGKPVTLSCSQTLNHNVMYWYQQKSSQAPKLLFHYYDKDFNNEADTPDNFQSRRPNTSFCFLDIRSPGLGDTAMYLCATSRGGRSNGELFFGEGSRLTVL.

This clone was observed a few times. This sequence joins TRBV28 and TRBJ2-1; no definite D call. With 1 base removed from V and 10 bases from J, the gap between germline ends came to 8 bases. The CDR3 totals 12 residues. From germline, CDR1 is MDHEN and CDR2 SYDVKM. CDR3 bases: TGTGCCAGCAGTTTATTAGGACCAGAGCAGTTCTTC. This gives the protein CASSLLGPEQFF.

This clone occurred a few times. The chain combines TRBV11-2 with TRBJ2-7; TRBD1 matches 9 bases. CDR1 and CDR2 (germline): SGHAT, FQNNGV. V was clipped by 8 bases and J by 5 bases; unmatched bases: 7. The CDR3 sequence is 13 residues long. Written as DNA, the CDR3 is TGTGCCAGCGGCCGGGACAGGGCCAACGAGCAGTACTTC. Amino acids: CASGRDRANEQYF.

This clone has just a few counts. The V and J genes are TRBV5-4 and TRBJ2-7, with D possibly TRBD1 on 5 matching bases. The CDR3 totals 14 residues. From germline, CDR1 is SGHNT and CDR2 YYREEE (reference sequence). V was trimmed by 4 bases and J by 6 bases, leaving 17 bases between them. CDR3 sequence: CASSLQPGASEQYF. DNA of the CDR3: TGTGCCAGCAGCCTCCAACCTGGGGCGTCCGAGCAGTACTTC.

The chain recombines TRBV30 with TRBJ2-7; the match to TRBD2 covers 8 bases. With 1 base clipped from V and 1 base from J, the junction kept 3 bases outside the gene matches. Germline CDR1 is GTSNPN and CDR2 is SVGIG (reference sequence). There are 14 residues in the CDR3. CDR3 DNA: TGTGCCTGGAGTGGAGGACTAGCTTCCTACGAGCAGTACTTC. Its protein product is CAWSGGLASYEQYF.

This clone turned up a few times. The V and J genes are TRBV4-2 and TRBJ2-3; D possibly corresponds to TRBD1 (6 bases). The CDR3 contains 14 residues. The V end lost 5 bases, the J end lost 2 bases, and 11 bases lay between the germline ends. Germline loops: CDR1 LGHNA, CDR2 YNFKEQ. The CDR3 region has the DNA TGTGCCAGCAGCGACCGGGACAACACAGATACGCAGTATTTT. Translation gives CASSDRDNTDTQYF.